This passage covers 19 T cell receptor beta chains from one sample sequenced in a study of shared clonotypes between healthy human individuals. Only CD45RO-negative cells positively selected for CCR7 counted as naive CD8 cells, so terminally differentiated effector memory CD45RA+ cells were excluded. Here immunoSEQ multiplex PCR was the method, and the copy in TCRdb shows in-frame clones only, minus some. The sample lists some 2,000,000 clones, roughly 94% occurring once. Sequencing was done on a sample of naive CD8+ T cells sorted from blood. The receptors were sampled from a man younger than 30 in good health.

This clone came up once. The gene calls are TRBV7-9 and TRBJ2-1; 10 nucleotides line up with TRBD2. The germline CDR1 and CDR2 sequences are SEHNR and FQNEAQ (reference sequence). This CDR3 comprises 14 residues. V was pared by 5 bases and J by 7 bases, with 5 bases of the junction left unmatched. The CDR3 here is CASSTTSGWNEQFF. Here the CDR3 DNA reads TGTGCCAGCAGCACGACTAGCGGGTGGAATGAGCAGTTCTTC.

This clone appeared once. The rearrangement links TRBV6-5 to TRBJ1-2; 7 bases align to TRBD1. CDR1 and CDR2 from the germline V gene are MNHEY and SVGAGI. After removal of 7 bases from V and 2 bases from J, the junction contained 7 bases not matched to a gene. The CDR3 runs 14 residues. The DNA for the CDR3 is TGTGCCAGCACCCCGGACAGGACGAACTATGGCTACACCTTC. This translates into CASTPDRTNYGYTF.

The CDR3: CASSLTTAGQETQYF. The CDR3 DNA reads as TGTGCCAGCAGTTTGACCACGGCAGGGCAAGAGACCCAGTACTTC. The chain is built from TRBV27 and TRBJ2-5; D might be TRBD1 (5 bases). V lost 3 bases, J lost 2 bases, and 13 bases lay in between. The CDR3 extends over 15 amino acids. Germline-derived CDR1 and CDR2 are MNHEY and SMNVEV (reference sequence).

V usage is TRBV7-9 and J usage is TRBJ1-2, with TRBD1 identical over 8 bases. Trimming at V came to 5 bases and at J to 5 bases, leaving 13 bases not matched to a gene. CDR1 and CDR2 (germline): SEHNR, FQNEAQ (reference sequence). This CDR3 is built from 16 residues. In nucleotides, the CDR3 is TGTGCCAGCAGCGCCATGGGGACAGGAGGGGCTTATGGCTACACCTTC. As protein: CASSAMGTGGAYGYTF. Supplemented by reference TRBV7-9 and TRBJ1-2, the full variable domain reads DTGVSQNPRHKITKRGQNVTFRCDPISEHNRLYWYRQTLGQGPEFLTYFQNEAQLEKSRLLSDRFSAERPKGSFSTLEIQRTEQGDSAMYLCASSAMGTGGAYGYTFGSGTRLTVV.

This chain connects TRBV9 to TRBJ2-1; perhaps TRBD2 as D (6 bases). CDR1 and CDR2 (germline): SGDLS, YYNGEE. The V gene lost 6 bases and the J gene lost 8 bases, with 21 bases spanning the gap. The CDR3 is made up of 15 amino acids. In DNA, the CDR3 is TGTGCCAGCACCCCCTTTAGCGGCCCCGGCGATGAGCAGTTCTTC. This translates into CASTPFSGPGDEQFF.

The V call is TRBV27, the J call TRBJ2-1, with TRBD1 as a possible D gene (6 bases). V lost 1 base, J lost 4 bases, and 11 bases lay in between. CDR3 length: 15 residues. Germline V CDR1 and CDR2: MNHEY, SMNVEV (reference sequence). The CDR3 here is CASSLLRTAYNEQFF. CDR3 DNA sequence: TGTGCCAGCAGTTTATTGAGGACAGCATACAATGAGCAGTTCTTC.

The chain links TRBV7-9 to TRBJ2-7, with 8 bases identical to TRBD1. The CDR3 extends over 15 amino acids. Germline CDR1 reads SEHNR; CDR2 reads FQNEAQ (reference sequence). V dropped 5 bases and J dropped 4; count of bases not matched to a gene: 10. The CDR3 region is CASSPRQGSMYEQYF. In DNA form, the CDR3 reads TGTGCCAGCAGCCCACGACAGGGGAGTATGTACGAGCAGTACTTC.

DNA of the CDR3: TGTGCCTGGAGTCACAGACCGGGACAGGGGAGGACTGAAGCTTTCTTT. This encodes CAWSHRPGQGRTEAFF. The V call is TRBV30, the J call TRBJ1-1, with 10 bases matching TRBD1. The CDR3 sequence is 16 residues long. Germline assignment: CDR1 GTSNPN and CDR2 SVGIG (reference sequence). J lost 5 bases, V lost 2 bases, and 11 bases had no gene match.

The chain joins TRBV5-1 to TRBJ2-5; D is ambiguous. V lost 7 bases and J 4 bases, leaving 17 bases between the germline ends. The germline V gene encodes CDR1 SGHRS and CDR2 YFSETQ. The CDR3 loop spans 14 amino acids. DNA of the CDR3: TGCGCCAGCTGCCCCCAAAGTCCCGCAGAGACCCAGTACTTC. This gives the protein CASCPQSPAETQYF.

This clone was found once. This chain links TRBV7-8 with TRBJ2-5; D gene uncertain. The CDR3 has 15 residues. Trimming removed 0 bases at V and 0 bases at J, with 8 bases between. CDR1 and CDR2 (germline): SGHVS, FQNEAQ. CDR3 sequence: CASSLARTDQETQYF. The DNA for the CDR3 is TGTGCCAGCAGCTTAGCGCGAACCGACCAAGAGACCCAGTACTTC.

The chain links TRBV5-5 to TRBJ1-2; D is unclear. The CDR3 is 15 amino acids. V was shortened by 1 base and J by 0 bases, with 10 bases between the two germline ends. Per the germline V gene, CDR1 is SGHKS and CDR2 is YYEKEE (reference sequence). CDR3 coding DNA: TGTGCCAGCAGCTTGTACCAGACCGCTAACTATGGCTACACCTTC. Residues: CASSLYQTANYGYTF.

Of note for this clone: Other nucleotide sequences from this sample produce the same CDR3. V usage is TRBV4-3 and J usage is TRBJ2-7, with D perhaps being TRBD1 or TRBD2 (6 bases each). This CDR3 comprises 15 residues. Germline V gives CDR1 LGHNA, CDR2 YSLEER. Trimming pared 0 bases from V and 0 bases from J, leaving 9 bases between. The CDR3 bases are TGCGCCAGCAGCCAAGAGGGGGGCAGCTCCTACGAGCAGTACTTC. It is translated as CASSQEGGSSYEQYF.

V is TRBV4-1 and J is TRBJ2-6; D perhaps matches TRBD1 (5 bases). V gave up 4 bases and J gave up 2 bases, with 9 bases separating them. Germline-derived CDR1 and CDR2 are MGHRA and YSYEKL. The CDR3 sequence is 15 residues long. The CDR3 DNA reads as TGCGCCAGCAGCCCGGACACCGCTGGGGCCAACGTCCTGACTTTC. It encodes CASSPDTAGANVLTF.

This clone was found once. The V and J genes are TRBV18 and TRBJ1-1; unclear D gene. The CDR3 totals 13 residues. Trimming cost V 3 bases and J 2 bases, with 7 bases left between them. CDR1 is KGHSH and CDR2 is LQKENI in the germline V gene. CDR3: CASSPGQNTEAFF. The CDR3 bases are TGTGCCAGCTCACCGGGCCAAAACACTGAAGCTTTCTTT.

The V gene is TRBV6-6, the J gene TRBJ2-1; D unclear. Germline CDR1 and CDR2: MNHNY and SVGAGI (reference sequence). The CDR3 length is 13 residues. Trimming shortened V by 5 bases and J by 6 bases, and 11 bases separated the two germline ends. The CDR3 bases are TGTGCCAGCAGTCTAGACTCGTCCAATGAGCAGTTCTTC. Residues: CASSLDSSNEQFF.

This sequence joins TRBV4-2 and TRBJ1-1; possible D gene TRBD1, 5 bases. The germline gives CDR1 LGHNA, CDR2 YNFKEQ. The CDR3 totals 12 residues. Trimming took 4 bases from V and 4 from J, leaving 7 bases between them. This CDR3 is CASSPGGTEAFF. The CDR3 DNA reads as TGTGCCAGCAGCCCCGGGGGCACTGAAGCTTTCTTT.

This chain uses TRBV13 with TRBJ1-3; TRBD1 is a possible D gene (5 bases). V lost 4 bases to trimming and J lost 0 bases, with 25 bases between them. Germline assignment: CDR1 PRHDT and CDR2 FYEKMQ (reference sequence). There are 20 residues in the CDR3. The CDR3 DNA reads as TGTGCCAGCAGCTCCGGCGATTGGACACACGAGACCCTCTCTGGAAACACCATATATTTT. Amino acids: CASSSGDWTHETLSGNTIYF. The complete variable domain, with remaining parts taken from reference TRBV13 and TRBJ1-3, reads AAGVIQSPRHLIKEKRETATLKCYPIPRHDTVYWYQQGPGQDPQFLISFYEKMQSDKGSIPDRFSAQQFSDYHSELNMSSLELGDSALYFCASSSGDWTHETLSGNTIYFGEGSWLTVV.

V usage is TRBV27 and J usage is TRBJ1-1; TRBD1 might be the D (5 bases). The ends were cut back, 6 bases at V and 4 bases at J, with 9 bases in the middle. The CDR3 is 12 residues long. Per the germline V gene, CDR1 is MNHEY and CDR2 is SMNVEV (reference sequence). CDR3 amino acids: CASSRGGTEAFF. In nucleotides, the CDR3 is TGTGCCAGCAGCCGGGGGGGCACTGAAGCTTTCTTT.

In its sample, this clone was seen once. This sequence joins TRBV5-6 and TRBJ2-7, with D possibly TRBD2 on 6 matching bases. Germline V CDR1 and CDR2: SGHDT, YYEEEE. V dropped 4 bases and J dropped 1 base, with 12 bases sitting between them. This CDR3 has 14 amino acids. The chain's CDR3 is CASSPGRPSYEQYF. The CDR3 nucleotides are TGTGCCAGCAGCCCCGGGAGACCGTCCTACGAGCAGTACTTC. The full variable domain, its missing parts supplied by reference TRBV5-6 and TRBJ2-7, is DAGVTQSPTHLIKTRGQQVTLRCSPKSGHDTVSWYQQALGQGPQFIFQYYEEEERQRGNFPDRFSGHQFPNYSSELNVNALLLGDSALYLCASSPGRPSYEQYFGPGTRLTVT.